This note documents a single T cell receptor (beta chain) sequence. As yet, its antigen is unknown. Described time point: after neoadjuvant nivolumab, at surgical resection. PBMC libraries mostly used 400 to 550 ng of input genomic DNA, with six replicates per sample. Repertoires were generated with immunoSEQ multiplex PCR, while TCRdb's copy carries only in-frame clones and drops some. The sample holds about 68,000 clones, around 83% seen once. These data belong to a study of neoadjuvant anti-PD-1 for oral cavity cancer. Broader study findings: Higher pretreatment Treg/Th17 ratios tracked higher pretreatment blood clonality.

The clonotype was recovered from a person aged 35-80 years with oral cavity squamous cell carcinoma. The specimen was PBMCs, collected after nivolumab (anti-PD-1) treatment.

The CDR3 spells CAISEPRQSEAFF. The DNA for the CDR3 is TGTGCCATCAGTGAGCCGCGACAGTCTGAAGCTTTCTTT. V gene TRBV10-3 combines with J gene TRBJ1-1; D perhaps matches TRBD1 (5 bases). CDR1 is ENHRY, CDR2 SYGVKD, per germline. The CDR3 covers 13 residues. Trimming left V 2 bases short and J 6 bases short, with 10 bases between.